One and the same sample provided the 17 T cell receptor beta chains below, sequenced in a study of cytomegalovirus exposure and HLA in healthy donors. Primers: 60 Vbeta forward and 13 Jbeta reverse. The table came from immunoSEQ multiplex PCR; TCRdb's copy has only in-frame clones and leaves some out. This sample's clone table lists about 170,000 clones. Sequencing was done on a sample of PBMCs. The receptors stem from a woman aged 55-70 years in good health and CMV-seronegative.

Here the CDR3 reads CASSRSPLIGGTDTQYF. In DNA, the CDR3 is TGCGCCAGCAGCCGCAGCCCCCTCATAGGAGGCACAGATACGCAGTATTTT. The rearrangement links TRBV4-1 to TRBJ2-3; D ambiguous. The CDR3 sequence is 17 residues long. Between the trimmed V and J ends, which lost 4 bases and 1 base, there was a span of 18 bases. From germline, CDR1 is MGHRA and CDR2 YSYEKL.

The chain recombines TRBV11-2 with TRBJ2-7, with a weak D call TRBD1 (6 bases). V lost 3 bases to trimming and J lost 5 bases, with 11 bases between them. This CDR3 region has 13 residues. Looked up from germline, CDR1 is SGHAT and CDR2 is FQNNGV. CDR3 bases: TGTGCCAGCAGCTTTCCCTGGACAGACGAGCAGTACTTC. Protein sequence: CASSFPWTDEQYF.

V is TRBV30 and J is TRBJ2-3; 7 bases map to TRBD1. Germline V gene data show CDR1 as GTSNPN and CDR2 as SVGIG (reference sequence). The CDR3 length is 14 residues. Unmatched junction bases numbered 3, after V lost 3 bases and J lost 0 bases. DNA for the CDR3: TGTGCCTGGAGGGGGACAGTTAGCACAGATACGCAGTATTTT. This translates into CAWRGTVSTDTQYF.

The rearrangement joins TRBV5-6 to TRBJ1-2, with 7 bases aligning to TRBD1. The CDR3 runs 15 residues. Unmatched junction bases numbered 7, after V lost 1 base and J lost 4 bases. CDR1 SGHDT and CDR2 YYEEEE come from the germline V gene. CDR3 bases: TGTGCCAGCAGCTTGTACGACGGGACAGCCTATGGCTACACCTTC. Amino acids: CASSLYDGTAYGYTF. Full variable domain (rest looked up from reference TRBV5-6 and TRBJ1-2): DAGVTQSPTHLIKTRGQQVTLRCSPKSGHDTVSWYQQALGQGPQFIFQYYEEEERQRGNFPDRFSGHQFPNYSSELNVNALLLGDSALYLCASSLYDGTAYGYTFGSGTRLTVV.

The rearrangement links TRBV2 to TRBJ1-5; 7 nucleotides align to TRBD1. Trimming took 7 bases from V and 1 from J; bases not matched to a gene: 10. There are 16 residues in the CDR3. Germline CDR1 SNHLY, CDR2 FYNNEI. CDR3 in DNA: TGTGCCAGCACCGACCAGGGGGGTACAAGCAATCAGCCCCAGCATTTT. Amino acid sequence: CASTDQGGTSNQPQHF.

V is TRBV29-1 and J is TRBJ2-2; 8 bases align to TRBD2. Unmatched junction bases numbered 7, after V lost 6 bases and J lost 1 base. The germline V gene has CDR1 SQVTM and CDR2 ANQGSEA. The CDR3 is 15 residues long. This chain's CDR3 is CSVRGGTMNTGELFF. CDR3 in DNA: TGCAGCGTCCGCGGGGGGACAATGAACACCGGGGAGCTGTTTTTT.

The chain links TRBV19 to TRBJ1-2; maybe TRBD1 (5 bases). Trimming took 4 bases from V and 6 from J, leaving 12 bases between them. Germline lookup yields CDR1 LNHDA and CDR2 SQIVND (reference sequence). This CDR3 has 13 residues. CDR3 residues: CASSKGQYDGYTF. The CDR3 bases are TGTGCCAGTAGTAAGGGGCAGTATGATGGCTACACCTTC.

V is TRBV30 and J is TRBJ1-5, with 7 bases matching TRBD1. V lost 2 bases and J lost 4; bases outside the gene matches: 2. CDR3 length equals 13 residues. Germline assignment: CDR1 GTSNPN and CDR2 SVGIG (reference sequence). The CDR3 coding sequence is TGTGCCTGGAGTCGACAGGGAAATCAGCCCCAGCATTTT. Its protein product is CAWSRQGNQPQHF.

The DNA for the CDR3 is TGCGCCAGCAGCCAAGAGACAGGGACCGGGGCCAACGTCCTGACTTTC. Translating it yields CASSQETGTGANVLTF. V and J are TRBV4-3 and TRBJ2-6; 7 nucleotides agree with TRBD1. Germline V gene lookup returns CDR1 LGHNA and CDR2 YSLEER. The CDR3 contains 16 residues. The ends lost 0 bases at V and 4 bases at J; junction bases unmatched: 3.

The chain carries TRBV7-9 and TRBJ1-1, with 10 bases that match TRBD1. The CDR3 sequence is 17 residues long. Germline V gene lookup returns CDR1 SEHNR and CDR2 FQNEAQ (reference sequence). The ends lost 5 bases at V and 6 bases at J; junction bases unmatched: 15. The CDR3 loop reads CASSLGRTGGGTPEAFF. In DNA form, the CDR3 reads TGTGCCAGCAGCCTAGGGCGGACAGGGGGAGGCACTCCTGAAGCTTTCTTT.

The V and J genes are TRBV6-5 and TRBJ1-2; D is perhaps TRBD1 (6 bases). V was trimmed by 5 bases and J by 3 bases, leaving 13 bases between them. This CDR3 is built from 14 residues. Germline V CDR1 and CDR2: MNHEY, SVGAGI. The CDR3 sequence: CASSGGLPYYGYTF. The DNA for the CDR3 is TGTGCCAGCAGTGGGGGCTTACCATACTATGGCTACACCTTC.

CDR3 in amino acids: CASSLGQGRGSNEKLFF. The CDR3 DNA sequence: TGTGCCAGCAGCCTTGGACAGGGGAGGGGGAGTAATGAAAAACTGTTTTTT. The chain employs TRBV7-9 and TRBJ1-4, with 9 bases matching TRBD1. Trimming removed 5 bases from V and 4 bases from J; junction bases left unmatched: 11. CDR1 SEHNR and CDR2 FQNEAQ come from the germline V gene (reference sequence). The CDR3 consists of 17 residues.

CDR3 sequence: CASSPTIPNTGELFF. The CDR3 coding sequence is TGTGCCAGCAGCCCCACAATTCCTAACACCGGGGAGCTGTTTTTT. J is TRBJ2-2 and V is TRBV11-2; no definite D call. The CDR3 totals 15 residues. Germline values: CDR1 SGHAT, CDR2 FQNNGV. V was cut by 5 bases and J by 2 bases, with 12 bases left in between.

This rearrangement joins TRBV7-8 to TRBJ1-4; D unresolved. CDR1 is SGHVS and CDR2 is FQNEAQ in the germline V gene. This CDR3 contains 14 residues. V was clipped by 2 bases and J by 0 bases, with 4 bases between them. The CDR3 DNA sequence: TGTGCCAGCAGCTTATCAGCAACTAATGAAAAACTGTTTTTT. Translation: CASSLSATNEKLFF.

This chain uses TRBV29-1 with TRBJ2-7; TRBD1 aligns across 8 bases. The CDR3 contains 14 residues. The germline V gene encodes CDR1 SQVTM and CDR2 ANQGSEA. V was clipped by 7 bases and J by 2 bases; unmatched bases: 10. The CDR3 reads CSARYPGQAYEQYF. The DNA for the CDR3 is TGCAGCGCGCGCTATCCGGGACAGGCCTACGAGCAGTACTTC.

This chain connects TRBV6-4 to TRBJ2-4, with D possibly matching TRBD1 (6 bases). There are 18 residues in the CDR3. Trimming shortened V by 10 bases and J by 1 base, and 26 bases separated the two germline ends. CDR1 MRHNA and CDR2 SNTAGT come from the germline V gene. CDR3 loop: CATPGQDRFGEAKNIQYF. The CDR3 bases are TGTGCCACCCCGGGGCAAGACAGGTTCGGAGAGGCCAAAAACATTCAGTACTTC.

The V gene is TRBV6-5, the J gene TRBJ2-3; 8 bases line up with TRBD1. J was trimmed by 1 base and V by 10 bases; bases with no gene match: 7. Germline CDR1 MNHEY, CDR2 SVGAGI. This CDR3 spans 14 amino acids. The DNA for the CDR3 is TGTGCCACCAAGGACAGGGAGGGCACAGATACGCAGTATTTT. Protein sequence: CATKDREGTDTQYF.